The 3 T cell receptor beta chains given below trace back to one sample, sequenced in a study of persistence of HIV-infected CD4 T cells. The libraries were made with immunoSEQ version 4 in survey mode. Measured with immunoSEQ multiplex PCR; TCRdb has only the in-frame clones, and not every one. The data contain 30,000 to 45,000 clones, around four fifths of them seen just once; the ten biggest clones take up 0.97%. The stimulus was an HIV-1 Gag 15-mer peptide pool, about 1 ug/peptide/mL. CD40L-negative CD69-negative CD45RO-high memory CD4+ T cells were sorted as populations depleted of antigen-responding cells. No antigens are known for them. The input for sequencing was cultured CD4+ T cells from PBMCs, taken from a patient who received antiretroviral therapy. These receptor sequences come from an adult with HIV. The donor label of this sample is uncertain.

The CDR3 DNA reads as TGTGCCAGCAGTTACTCGTATCAGAGCTCCTACGAGCAGTACTTC. This encodes CASSYSYQSSYEQYF. The chain has TRBV6-5 and TRBJ2-7; D not resolved. This CDR3 has 15 residues. Germline loops: CDR1 MNHEY, CDR2 SVGAGI. Trimming removed 0 bases from V and 0 bases from J, with 9 bases in between.

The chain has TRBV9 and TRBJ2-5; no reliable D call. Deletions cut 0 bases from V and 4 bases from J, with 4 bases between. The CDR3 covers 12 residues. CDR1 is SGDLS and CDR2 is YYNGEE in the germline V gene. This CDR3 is CASSVGGETQYF. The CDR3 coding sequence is TGTGCCAGCAGCGTAGGTGGAGAGACCCAGTACTTC.

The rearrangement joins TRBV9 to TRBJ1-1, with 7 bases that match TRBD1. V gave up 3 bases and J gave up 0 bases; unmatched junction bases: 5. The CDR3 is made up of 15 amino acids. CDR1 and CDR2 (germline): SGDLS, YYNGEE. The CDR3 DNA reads TGTGCCAGCAGCGCAACAGGGGCCTTGAACACTGAAGCTTTCTTT. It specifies CASSATGALNTEAFF. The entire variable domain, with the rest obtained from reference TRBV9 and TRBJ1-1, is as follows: DSGVTQTPKHLITATGQRVTLRCSPRSGDLSVYWYQQSLDQGLQFLIQYYNGEERAKGNILERFSAQQFPDLHSELNLSSLELGDSALYFCASSATGALNTEAFFGQGTRLTVV.